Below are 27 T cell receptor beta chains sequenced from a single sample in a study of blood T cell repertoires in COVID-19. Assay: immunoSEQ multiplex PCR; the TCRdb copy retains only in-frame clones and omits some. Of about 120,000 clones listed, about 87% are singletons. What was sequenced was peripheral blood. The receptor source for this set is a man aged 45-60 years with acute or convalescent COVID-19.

Here the CDR3 reads CSASRGGGSREQYF. The CDR3, as DNA: TGCAGTGCTAGTAGAGGGGGCGGCTCCCGCGAGCAGTACTTC. V is TRBV20-1 and J is TRBJ2-7, with 7 bases fitting TRBD1. The CDR3 is 14 residues long. CDR1 DFQATT and CDR2 SNEGSKA come from the germline V gene (reference sequence). After removal of 3 bases from V and 6 bases from J, the junction contained 11 bases not matched to a gene.

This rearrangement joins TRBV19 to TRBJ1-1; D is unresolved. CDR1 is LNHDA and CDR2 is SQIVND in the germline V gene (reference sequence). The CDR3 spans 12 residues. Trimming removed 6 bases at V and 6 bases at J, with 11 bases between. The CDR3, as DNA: TGTGCCAGTAGCCCCCTCCACTCTGAAGCTTTCTTT. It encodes CASSPLHSEAFF.

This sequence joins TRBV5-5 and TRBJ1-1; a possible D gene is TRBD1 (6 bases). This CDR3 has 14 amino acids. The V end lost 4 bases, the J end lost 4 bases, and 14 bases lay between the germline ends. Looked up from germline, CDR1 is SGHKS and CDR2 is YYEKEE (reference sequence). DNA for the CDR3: TGTGCCAGCAGCCCCTACGGACAGTTCACTGAAGCTTTCTTT. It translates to CASSPYGQFTEAFF.

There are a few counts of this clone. The CDR3 sequence: CASSQAGVYGYTF. The CDR3, as DNA: TGTGCCAGCAGCCAAGCAGGGGTCTATGGCTACACCTTC. The rearrangement joins TRBV3-1 (or the pseudogene TRBV3-2) to TRBJ1-2; D may be TRBD1 (6 bases). The CDR3 is 13 residues long. Germline V gene data show CDR1 as LGHDT and CDR2 as YNNKEL (reference sequence). The V end was cut by 1 base, the J end by 4 bases, with 7 bases between.

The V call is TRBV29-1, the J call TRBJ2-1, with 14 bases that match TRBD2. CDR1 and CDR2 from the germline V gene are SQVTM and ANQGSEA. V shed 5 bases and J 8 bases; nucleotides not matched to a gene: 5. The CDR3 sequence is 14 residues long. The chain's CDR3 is CSVPETSGGDEQFF. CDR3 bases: TGCAGCGTTCCGGAGACTAGCGGGGGGGATGAGCAGTTCTTC.

The CDR3 reads CASRPTLRSPLHF. The CDR3 bases are TGTGCCAGCAGGCCCACTCTACGATCACCCCTCCACTTT. The chain recombines TRBV16 with TRBJ1-6; D is uncertain. In germline, CDR1 is KGHSY, CDR2 FQNENV. V lost 6 bases, J lost 10 bases, and 13 bases lay in between. There are 13 residues in the CDR3.

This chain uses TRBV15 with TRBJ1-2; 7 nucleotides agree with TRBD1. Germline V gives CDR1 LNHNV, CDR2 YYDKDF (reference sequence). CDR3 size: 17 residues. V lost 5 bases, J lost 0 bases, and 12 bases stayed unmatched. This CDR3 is CATSAAPSRGTNYGYTF. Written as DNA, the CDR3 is TGTGCCACCAGCGCCGCCCCCTCCAGGGGGACTAACTATGGCTACACCTTC.

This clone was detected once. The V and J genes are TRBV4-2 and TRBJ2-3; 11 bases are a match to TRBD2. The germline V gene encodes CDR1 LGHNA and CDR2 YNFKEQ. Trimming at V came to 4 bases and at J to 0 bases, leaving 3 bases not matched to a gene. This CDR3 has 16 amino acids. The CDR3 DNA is TGTGCCAGCAGCCGAGTAGCGGGGGGGAGCACAGATACGCAGTATTTT. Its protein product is CASSRVAGGSTDTQYF.

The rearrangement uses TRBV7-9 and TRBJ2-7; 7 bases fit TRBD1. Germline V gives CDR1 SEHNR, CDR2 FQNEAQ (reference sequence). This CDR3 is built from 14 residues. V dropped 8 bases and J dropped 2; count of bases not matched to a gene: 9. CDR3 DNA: TGTGCCAGCGCACCTCGACAGGGCCCCTACGAGCAGTACTTC. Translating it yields CASAPRQGPYEQYF.

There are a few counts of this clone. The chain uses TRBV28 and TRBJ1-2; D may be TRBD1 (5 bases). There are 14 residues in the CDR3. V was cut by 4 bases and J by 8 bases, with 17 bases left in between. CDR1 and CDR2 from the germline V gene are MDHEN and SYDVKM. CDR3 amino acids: CASSSLRTIKGYTF. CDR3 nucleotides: TGTGCCAGCAGTTCCCTCAGGACAATTAAAGGCTACACCTTC.

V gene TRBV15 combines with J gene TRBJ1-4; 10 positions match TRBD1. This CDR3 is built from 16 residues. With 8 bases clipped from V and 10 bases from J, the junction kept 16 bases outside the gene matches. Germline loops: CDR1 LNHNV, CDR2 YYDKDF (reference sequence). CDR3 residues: CATARDRGSTMGKLFF. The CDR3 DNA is TGTGCCACCGCCCGGGACAGGGGTTCCACGATGGGAAAACTGTTTTTT. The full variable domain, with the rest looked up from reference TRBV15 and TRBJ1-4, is DAMVIQNPRYQVTQFGKPVTLSCSQTLNHNVMYWYQQKSSQAPKLLFHYYDKDFNNEADTPDNFQSRRPNTSFCFLDIRSPGLGDTAMYLCATARDRGSTMGKLFFGSGTQLSVL.

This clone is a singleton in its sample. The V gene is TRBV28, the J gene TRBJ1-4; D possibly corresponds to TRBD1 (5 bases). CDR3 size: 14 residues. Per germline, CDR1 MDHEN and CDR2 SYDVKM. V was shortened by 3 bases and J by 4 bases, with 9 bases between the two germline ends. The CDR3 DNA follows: TGTGCCAGCAGTTTCTGGCAGGGTAATGAAAAACTGTTTTTT. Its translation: CASSFWQGNEKLFF.

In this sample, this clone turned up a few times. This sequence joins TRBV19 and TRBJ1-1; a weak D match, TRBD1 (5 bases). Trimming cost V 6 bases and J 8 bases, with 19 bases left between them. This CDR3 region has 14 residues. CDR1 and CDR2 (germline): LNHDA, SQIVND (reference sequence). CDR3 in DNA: TGTGCCAGTAGGGCTGTAGGGGCTGGAAGAGAAGCTTTCTTT. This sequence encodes CASRAVGAGREAFF. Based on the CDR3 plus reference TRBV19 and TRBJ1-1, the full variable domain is DGGITQSPKYLFRKEGQNVTLSCEQNLNHDAMYWYRQDPGQGLRLIYYSQIVNDFQKGDIAEGYSVSREKKESFPLTVTSAQKNPTAFYLCASRAVGAGREAFFGQGTRLTVV.

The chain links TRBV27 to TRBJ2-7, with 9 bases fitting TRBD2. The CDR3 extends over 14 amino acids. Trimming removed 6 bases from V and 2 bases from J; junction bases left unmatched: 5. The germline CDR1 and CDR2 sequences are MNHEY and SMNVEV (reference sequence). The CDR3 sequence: CASRGSGRTYEQYF. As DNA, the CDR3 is TGTGCCAGCAGGGGCAGCGGGAGGACCTACGAGCAGTACTTC.

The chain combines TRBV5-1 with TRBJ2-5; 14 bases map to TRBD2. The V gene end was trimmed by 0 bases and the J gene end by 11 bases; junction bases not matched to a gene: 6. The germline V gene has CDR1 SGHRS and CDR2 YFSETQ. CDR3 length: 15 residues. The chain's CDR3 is CASSLDPGLAGVQYF. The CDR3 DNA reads TGCGCCAGCAGCTTGGACCCGGGACTAGCGGGGGTTCAGTACTTC.

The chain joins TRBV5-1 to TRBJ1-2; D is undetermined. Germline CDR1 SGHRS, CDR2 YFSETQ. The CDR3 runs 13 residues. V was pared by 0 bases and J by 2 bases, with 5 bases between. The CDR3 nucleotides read TGCGCCAGCAGCTTGGCCCAAAACTATGGCTACACCTTC. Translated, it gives CASSLAQNYGYTF.

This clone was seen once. The CDR3 coding sequence is TGTGCCAGCTCACTTTCGTCCTACGAGCAGTACTTC. Protein product: CASSLSSYEQYF. The rearrangement joins TRBV18 to TRBJ2-7, with D unclear. V was trimmed by 4 bases and J by 1 base, leaving 5 bases between them. Germline V gives CDR1 KGHSH, CDR2 LQKENI. This CDR3 has 12 residues.

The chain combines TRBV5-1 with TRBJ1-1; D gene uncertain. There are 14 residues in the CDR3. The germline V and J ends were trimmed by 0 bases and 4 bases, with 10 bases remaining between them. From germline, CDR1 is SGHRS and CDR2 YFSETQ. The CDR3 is CASSLVEVGTEAFF. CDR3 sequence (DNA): TGCGCCAGCAGCTTGGTTGAGGTAGGCACTGAAGCTTTCTTT.

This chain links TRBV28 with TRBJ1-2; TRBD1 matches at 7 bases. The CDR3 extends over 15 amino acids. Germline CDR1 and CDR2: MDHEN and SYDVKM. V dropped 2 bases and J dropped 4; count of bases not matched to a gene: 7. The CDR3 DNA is TGTGCCAGCAGTTTAGGACAGGCCGGTTCCTATGGCTACACCTTC. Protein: CASSLGQAGSYGYTF.

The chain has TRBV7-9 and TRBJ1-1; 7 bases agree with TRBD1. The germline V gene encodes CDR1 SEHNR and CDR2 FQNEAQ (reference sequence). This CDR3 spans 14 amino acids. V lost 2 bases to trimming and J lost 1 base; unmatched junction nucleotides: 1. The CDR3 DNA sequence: TGTGCCAGCAGCTTATGGACAGGGAACACTGAAGCTTTCTTT. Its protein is CASSLWTGNTEAFF.

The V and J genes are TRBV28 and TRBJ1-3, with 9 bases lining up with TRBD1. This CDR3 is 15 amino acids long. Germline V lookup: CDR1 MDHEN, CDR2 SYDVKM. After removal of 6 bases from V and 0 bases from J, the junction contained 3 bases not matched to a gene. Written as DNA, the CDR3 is TGTGCCAGCAGCCTGACAGGGGGCTCTGGAAACACCATATATTTT. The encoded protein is CASSLTGGSGNTIYF.

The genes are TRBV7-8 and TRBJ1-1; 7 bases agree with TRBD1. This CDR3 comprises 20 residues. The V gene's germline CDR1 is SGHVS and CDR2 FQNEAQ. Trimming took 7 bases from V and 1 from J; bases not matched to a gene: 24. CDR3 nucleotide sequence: TGTGCCAGCACAGCCTTCGCGCCCGGAAGACAGGGAGTAGGGAACACTGAAGCTTTCTTT. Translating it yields CASTAFAPGRQGVGNTEAFF.

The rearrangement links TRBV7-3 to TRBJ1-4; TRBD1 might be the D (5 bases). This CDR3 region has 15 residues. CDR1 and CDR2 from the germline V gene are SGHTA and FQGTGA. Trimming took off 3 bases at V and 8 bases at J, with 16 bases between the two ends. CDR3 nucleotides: TGTGCCAGCAGCTTCGAAGGGACGGGAGGCGAAAAACTGTTTTTT. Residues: CASSFEGTGGEKLFF.

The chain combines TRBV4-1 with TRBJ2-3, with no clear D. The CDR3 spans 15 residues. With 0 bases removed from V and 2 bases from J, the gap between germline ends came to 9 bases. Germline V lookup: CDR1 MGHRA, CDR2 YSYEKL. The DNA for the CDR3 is TGCGCCAGCAGCCAAGACGGAGTAGACACAGATACGCAGTATTTT. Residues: CASSQDGVDTDTQYF.

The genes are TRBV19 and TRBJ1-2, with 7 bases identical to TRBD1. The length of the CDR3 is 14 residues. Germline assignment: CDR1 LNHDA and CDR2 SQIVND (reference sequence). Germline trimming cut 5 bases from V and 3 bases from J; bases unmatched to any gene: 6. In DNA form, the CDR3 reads TGTGCCAGTAGTTCAAAAGGGGGCTACTATGGCTACACCTTC. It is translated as CASSSKGGYYGYTF.

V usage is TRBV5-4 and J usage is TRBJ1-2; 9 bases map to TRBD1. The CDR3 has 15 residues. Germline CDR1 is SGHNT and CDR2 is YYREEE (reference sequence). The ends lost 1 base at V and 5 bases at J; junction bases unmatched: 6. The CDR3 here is CASSLRGQGTYGYTF. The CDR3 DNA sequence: TGTGCCAGCAGCTTGAGGGGACAGGGAACTTATGGCTACACCTTC.

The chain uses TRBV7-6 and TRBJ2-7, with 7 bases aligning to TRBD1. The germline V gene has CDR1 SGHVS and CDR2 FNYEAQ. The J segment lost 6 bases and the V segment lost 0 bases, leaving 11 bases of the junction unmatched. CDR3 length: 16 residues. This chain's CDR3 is CASSLAQARGTGEQYF. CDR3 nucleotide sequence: TGTGCCAGCAGCTTAGCACAGGCCAGGGGGACGGGCGAGCAGTACTTC.